The 11 T cell receptor beta chains below come from one sample, sequenced in a study of CD8 T cells in Susac syndrome. RNA totalling roughly 0.45 to 1 ug underwent reverse transcription with random hexamers. MiXCR, run by TCRdb on the immunoSEQ multiplex PCR reads, gives a single entry per CDR3 protein. Among roughly 130,000 distinct CDR3 sequences listed, around 94% were seen once. The sequencing sample was made of CD8+ T cells from PBMCs. The receptor set was obtained from a human donor with Susac syndrome.

The V and J genes are TRBV9 and TRBJ2-7; 10 bases are shared with TRBD2. The ends lost 3 bases at V and 3 bases at J; junction bases unmatched: 9. This CDR3 is 16 amino acids long. CDR1 and CDR2 (germline): SGDLS, YYNGEE. DNA for the CDR3: TGTGCCAGCAGCGGGGGAACTAGCGGGACTGACTACGAGCAGTACTTC. Translation gives CASSGGTSGTDYEQYF.

The genes are TRBV13 and TRBJ1-1; D may be TRBD1 (6 bases). V was pared by 4 bases and J by 3 bases, with 15 bases between. Germline CDR1 is PRHDT and CDR2 is FYEKMQ (reference sequence). The CDR3 has 15 amino acids. CDR3 nucleotides: TGTGCCAGCAGCTCATACAGGGAGGTGGACACTGAAGCTTTCTTT. Translation gives CASSSYREVDTEAFF.

The rearrangement links TRBV4-1 to TRBJ2-3; 14 bases are shared with TRBD2. CDR3 length: 18 amino acids. Germline assignment: CDR1 MGHRA and CDR2 YSYEKL. With 4 bases clipped from V and 5 bases from J, the junction kept 11 bases outside the gene matches. The CDR3 DNA sequence: TGCGCCAGCAGCCCCGGGACTAGCGGGGGCCCTGAGGGAGATACGCAGTATTTT. This sequence encodes CASSPGTSGGPEGDTQYF.

The chain is built from TRBV29-1 and TRBJ2-5; no definite D call. V lost 7 bases, J lost 13 bases, and 28 bases lay in between. CDR1 and CDR2 (germline): SQVTM, ANQGSEA. The CDR3 runs to 14 residues. CDR3 residues: CSAQGSTNGYPLYF. Written as DNA, the CDR3 is TGCAGCGCCCAAGGGTCTACTAACGGATACCCGTTGTACTTC.

The genes are TRBV12-3 or TRBV12-4 and TRBJ1-2, with TRBD1 matching 8 bases. Trimming took 5 bases from V and 7 from J; bases not matched to a gene: 3. The CDR3 consists of 12 residues. The CDR3 loop reads CASSPQGAGYTF. The CDR3 DNA reads as TGTGCCAGCAGTCCCCAGGGGGCTGGCTACACCTTC.

This chain uses TRBV29-1 with TRBJ1-2; a possible D gene is TRBD1 (5 bases). Trimming left V 6 bases short and J 1 base short, with 15 bases between. The germline V gene has CDR1 SQVTM and CDR2 ANQGSEA. The CDR3 totals 14 residues. The CDR3 region has the DNA TGCAGCGTGATTGGACACGAACTTAACTATGGCTACACCTTC. This sequence encodes CSVIGHELNYGYTF.

The rearrangement joins TRBV3-1 to TRBJ1-2, with D perhaps matching TRBD1 (5 bases). Trimming removed 4 bases at V and 3 bases at J, with 12 bases between. The CDR3 contains 14 residues. Germline V lookup: CDR1 LGHDT, CDR2 YNNKEL (reference sequence). Here the CDR3 DNA reads TGTGCCAGCAGCCCGGCCGGGGGGTACTATGGCTACACCTTC. Translating it yields CASSPAGGYYGYTF.

The chain is built from TRBV21-1 and TRBJ2-3; TRBD1, the table's D call, lacks a check against the DNA. TRBV21-1 constitutes a pseudogene. The CDR3 is 18 residues long. The chain's CDR3 is CASSLTGGEVGGTDTQYF. The DNA for the CDR3 is TGTGCCAGCAGCCTGACAGGGGGCGAAGTTGGGGGGACAGATACGCAGTATTTT.

This chain connects TRBV11-2 to TRBJ2-5; perhaps TRBD1 as D (5 bases). With 0 bases removed from V and 4 bases from J, the gap between germline ends came to 21 bases. The length of the CDR3 is 18 residues. CDR1 and CDR2 from the germline V gene are SGHAT and FQNNGV. The CDR3 nucleotides are TGTGCCAGCAGCTTAGAGGCGCGGACGGTGGGGCCTAGAGAGACCCAGTACTTC. Protein product: CASSLEARTVGPRETQYF.

This chain connects TRBV9 to TRBJ2-1; 8 bases agree with TRBD2. V gave up 4 bases and J gave up 0 bases; unmatched junction bases: 3. The CDR3 runs to 15 residues. Germline CDR1 SGDLS, CDR2 YYNGEE. CDR3 protein: CASSSTSDSYNEQFF. Written as DNA, the CDR3 is TGTGCCAGCAGCTCGACTAGCGACTCCTACAATGAGCAGTTCTTC.

The rearrangement uses TRBV27 and TRBJ1-5; 7 bases fit TRBD1. The CDR3 sequence is 16 residues long. The junction had 6 bases not matched to a gene; V was cut back by 1 base and J by 3 bases. Germline loops: CDR1 MNHEY, CDR2 SMNVEV (reference sequence). CDR3 DNA: TGTGCCAGCAGTTTATATGGACAGGCTTACAATCAGCCCCAGCATTTT. It yields the protein CASSLYGQAYNQPQHF.